The 2 T cell receptor beta chains below come from one sample, sequenced in a study of identical twins. MiXCR, applied by TCRdb to the 5' RACE reads, yields one record per CDR3 protein. The sample holds approximately 600,000 distinct CDR3 sequences; 7.1% are singletons and the top ten take 1.6%. The same sample was also studied in work on yellow fever vaccine responses in identical twins.

Sequenced: PBMCs. These receptors were taken from a woman aged 18-30 years in good health.

V and J are TRBV10-3 and TRBJ2-7; D is undetermined. The V end lost 2 bases, the J end lost 2 bases, and 7 bases lay between the germline ends. This CDR3 comprises 13 residues. In germline, CDR1 is ENHRY, CDR2 SYGVKD. The CDR3 loop reads CAISEDPAYEQYF. The CDR3 DNA follows: TGTGCCATCAGTGAGGACCCCGCCTACGAGCAGTACTTC.

The V call is TRBV10-3, the J call TRBJ2-2; TRBD2 agrees at 13 bases. Germline assignment: CDR1 ENHRY and CDR2 SYGVKD. The CDR3 has 19 residues. J was trimmed by 2 bases and V by 3 bases; bases with no gene match: 9. The CDR3 coding sequence is TGTGCCATCAGTGACAAGGGACTAGCGGGATTACTCAACACCGGGGAGCTGTTTTTT. Protein: CAISDKGLAGLLNTGELFF.